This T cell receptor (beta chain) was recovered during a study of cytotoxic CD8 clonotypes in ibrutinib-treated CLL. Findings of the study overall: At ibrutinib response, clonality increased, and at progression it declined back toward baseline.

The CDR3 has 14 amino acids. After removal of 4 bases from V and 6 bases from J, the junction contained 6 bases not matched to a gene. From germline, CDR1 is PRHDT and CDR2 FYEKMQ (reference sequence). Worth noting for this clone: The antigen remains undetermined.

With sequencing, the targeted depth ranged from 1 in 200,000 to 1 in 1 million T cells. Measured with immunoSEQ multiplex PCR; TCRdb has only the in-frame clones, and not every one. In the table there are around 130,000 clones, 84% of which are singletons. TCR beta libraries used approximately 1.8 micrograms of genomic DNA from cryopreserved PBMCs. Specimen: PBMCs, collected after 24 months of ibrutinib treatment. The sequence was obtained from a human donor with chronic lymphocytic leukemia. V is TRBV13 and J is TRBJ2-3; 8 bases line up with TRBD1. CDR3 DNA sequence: TGTGCCAGCAGCTCCGGACAGGGTCGCGATACGCAGTATTTT. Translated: CASSSGQGRDTQYF.